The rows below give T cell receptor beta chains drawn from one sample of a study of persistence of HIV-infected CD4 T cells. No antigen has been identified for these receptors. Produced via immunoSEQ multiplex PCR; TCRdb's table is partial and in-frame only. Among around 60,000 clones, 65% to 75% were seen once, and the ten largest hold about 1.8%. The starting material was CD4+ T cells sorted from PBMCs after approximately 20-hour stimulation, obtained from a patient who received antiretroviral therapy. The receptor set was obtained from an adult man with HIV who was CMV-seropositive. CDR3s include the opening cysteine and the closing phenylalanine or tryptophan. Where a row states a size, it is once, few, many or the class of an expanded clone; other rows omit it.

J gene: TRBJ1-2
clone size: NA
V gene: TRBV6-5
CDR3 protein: CASSSRHSYGYTF

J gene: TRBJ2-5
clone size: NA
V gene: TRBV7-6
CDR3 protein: CASSSTRGPQETQYF

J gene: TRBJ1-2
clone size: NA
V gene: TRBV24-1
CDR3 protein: CATSRTGEAGYTF

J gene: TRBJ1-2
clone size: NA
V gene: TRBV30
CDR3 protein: CAWSVRGLNYGYTF

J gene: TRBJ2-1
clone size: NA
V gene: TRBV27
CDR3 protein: CASSFTSRYNEQFF

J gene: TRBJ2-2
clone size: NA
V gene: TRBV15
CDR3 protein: CATSREGAGRVRNPNTGELFF

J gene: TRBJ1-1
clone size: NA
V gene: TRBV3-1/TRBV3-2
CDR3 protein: CASLGQGGTEAFF

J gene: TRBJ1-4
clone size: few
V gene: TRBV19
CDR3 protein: CASTARGRINEKLFF

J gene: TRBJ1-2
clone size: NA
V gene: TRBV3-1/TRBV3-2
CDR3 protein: CASSQDGGPFYGYTF

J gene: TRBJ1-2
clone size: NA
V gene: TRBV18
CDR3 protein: CASSRDGANYGYTF

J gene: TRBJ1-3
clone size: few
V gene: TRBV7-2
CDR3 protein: CASSPGTGGNTIYF

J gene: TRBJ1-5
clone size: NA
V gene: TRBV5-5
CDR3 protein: CASSWSGTSNQPQHF

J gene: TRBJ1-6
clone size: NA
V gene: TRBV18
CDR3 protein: CASSPPGASYNSPLHF

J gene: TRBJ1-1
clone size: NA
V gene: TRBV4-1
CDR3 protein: CASSVRQGGRDTEAFF

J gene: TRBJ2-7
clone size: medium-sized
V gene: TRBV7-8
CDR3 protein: CASSTLDRSSGEQYF

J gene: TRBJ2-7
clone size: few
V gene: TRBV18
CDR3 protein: CASSPDGNISEQYF

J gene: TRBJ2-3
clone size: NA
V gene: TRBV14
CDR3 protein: CASSQEGSFRTDTQYF

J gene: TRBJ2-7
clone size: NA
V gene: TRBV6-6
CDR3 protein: CASSYSGGTYEQYF

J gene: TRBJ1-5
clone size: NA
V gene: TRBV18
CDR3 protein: CASSPADQPQHF

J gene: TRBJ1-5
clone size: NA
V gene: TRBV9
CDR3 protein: CASSPSPDFYQPQHF

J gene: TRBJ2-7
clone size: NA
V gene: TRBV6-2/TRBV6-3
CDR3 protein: CASSYSIPSSYEQYF

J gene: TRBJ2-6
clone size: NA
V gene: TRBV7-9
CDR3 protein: CASSLEVGANVLTF

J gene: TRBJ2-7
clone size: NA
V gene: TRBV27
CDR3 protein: CASSPRAPFYEQYF

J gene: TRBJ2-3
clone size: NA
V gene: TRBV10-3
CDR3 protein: CAISPSGGTDTQYF

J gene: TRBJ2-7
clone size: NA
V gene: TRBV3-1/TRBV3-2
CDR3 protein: CASSQEGAGTGGEQYF

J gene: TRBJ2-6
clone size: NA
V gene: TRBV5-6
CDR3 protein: CASSLPGSTGANVLTF

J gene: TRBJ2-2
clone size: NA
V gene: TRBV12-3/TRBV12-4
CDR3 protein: CASSYNTGELFF

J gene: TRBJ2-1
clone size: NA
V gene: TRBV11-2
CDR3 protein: CATVDRVGFAVVF

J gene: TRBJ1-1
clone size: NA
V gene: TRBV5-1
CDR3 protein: CASSSFPGAQGNTEAFF

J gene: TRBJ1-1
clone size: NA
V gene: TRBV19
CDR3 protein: CASSNRLRGTEAFF

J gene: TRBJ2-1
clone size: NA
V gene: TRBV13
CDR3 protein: CASSPRQGGYNEQFF

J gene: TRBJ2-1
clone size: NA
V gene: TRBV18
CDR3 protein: CASSPADNEQFF

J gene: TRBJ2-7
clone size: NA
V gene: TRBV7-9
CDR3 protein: CASSLDLIWEQYF

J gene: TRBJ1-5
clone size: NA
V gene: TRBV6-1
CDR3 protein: CASSDIWGGNQPQHF

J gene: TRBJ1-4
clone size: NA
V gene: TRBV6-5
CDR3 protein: CASSYTLQTNEKLFF

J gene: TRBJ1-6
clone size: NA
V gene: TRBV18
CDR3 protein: CASSPFEGKGSPLHF

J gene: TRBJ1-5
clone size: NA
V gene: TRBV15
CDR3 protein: CATSRGYGTGGTRQPQHF

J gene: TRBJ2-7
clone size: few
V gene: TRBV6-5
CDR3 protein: CASTRGTGVNEQYF

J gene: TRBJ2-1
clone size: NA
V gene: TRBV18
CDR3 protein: CASSPPGLAGRDEQFF

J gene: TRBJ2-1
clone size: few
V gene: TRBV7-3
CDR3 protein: CASSFTADSKQFF

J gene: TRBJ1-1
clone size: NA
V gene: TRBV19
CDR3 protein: CASSIRGGGTEAFF

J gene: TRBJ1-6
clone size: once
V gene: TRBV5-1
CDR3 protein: CASSFSGTGGNSPLHF

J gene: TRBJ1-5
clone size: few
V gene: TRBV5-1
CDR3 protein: CASSFSGQGQPQHF

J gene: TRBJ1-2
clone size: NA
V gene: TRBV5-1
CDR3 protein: CASSSTGVYGYTF

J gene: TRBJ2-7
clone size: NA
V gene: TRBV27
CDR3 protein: CASRSYPRDTHYEQYF

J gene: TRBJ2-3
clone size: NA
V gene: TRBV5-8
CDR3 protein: CASRPWPSGGVKDTQYF